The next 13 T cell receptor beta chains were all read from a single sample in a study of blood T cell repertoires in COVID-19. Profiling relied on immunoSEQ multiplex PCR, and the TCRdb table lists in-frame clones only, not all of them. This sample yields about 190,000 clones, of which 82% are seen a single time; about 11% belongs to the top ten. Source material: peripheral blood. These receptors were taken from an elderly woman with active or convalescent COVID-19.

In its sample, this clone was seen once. The CDR3 DNA reads as TGTGCCAGTTCCCTGGGGGGAGCTAGCACAGATACGCAGTATTTT. It yields the protein CASSLGGASTDTQYF. This chain links TRBV19 with TRBJ2-3; a weak D match, TRBD2 (6 bases). CDR3 size: 15 residues. Germline V CDR1 and CDR2: LNHDA, SQIVND (reference sequence). The V end lost 8 bases, the J end lost 0 bases, and 15 bases lay between the germline ends.

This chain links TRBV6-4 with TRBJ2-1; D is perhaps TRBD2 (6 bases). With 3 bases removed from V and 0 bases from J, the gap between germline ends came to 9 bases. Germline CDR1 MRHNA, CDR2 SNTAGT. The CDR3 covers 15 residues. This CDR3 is CASSEGGSSYNEQFF. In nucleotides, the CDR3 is TGTGCCAGCAGTGAGGGGGGAAGCTCCTACAATGAGCAGTTCTTC.

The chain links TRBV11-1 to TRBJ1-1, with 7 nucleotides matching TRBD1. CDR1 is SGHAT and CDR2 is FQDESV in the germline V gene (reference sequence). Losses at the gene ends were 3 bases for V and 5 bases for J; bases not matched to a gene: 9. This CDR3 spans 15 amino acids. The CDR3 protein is CASSFGQGVWTEAFF. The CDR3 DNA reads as TGTGCCAGCAGCTTTGGCCAGGGGGTTTGGACTGAAGCTTTCTTT.

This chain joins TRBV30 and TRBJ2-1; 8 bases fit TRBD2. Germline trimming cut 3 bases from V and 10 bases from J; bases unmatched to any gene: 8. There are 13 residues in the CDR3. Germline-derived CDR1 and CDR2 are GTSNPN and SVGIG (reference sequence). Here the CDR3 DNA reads TGTGCCTGGAGGGTAGCGGGAACGGGAGAGCAGTTCTTC. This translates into CAWRVAGTGEQFF.

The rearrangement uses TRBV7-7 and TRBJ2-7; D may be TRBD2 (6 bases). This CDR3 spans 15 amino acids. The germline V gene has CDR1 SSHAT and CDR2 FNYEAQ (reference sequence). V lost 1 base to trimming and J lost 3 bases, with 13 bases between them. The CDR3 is CASSLGPGDDYEQYF. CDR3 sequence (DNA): TGTGCCAGCAGCTTAGGTCCGGGGGACGACTACGAGCAGTACTTC.

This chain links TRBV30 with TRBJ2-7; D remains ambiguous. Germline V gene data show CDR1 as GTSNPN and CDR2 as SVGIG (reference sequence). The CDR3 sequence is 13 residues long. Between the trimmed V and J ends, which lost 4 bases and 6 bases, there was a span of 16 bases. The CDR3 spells CAWTPRGRSEQYF. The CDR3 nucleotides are TGTGCCTGGACCCCACGTGGGCGAAGCGAGCAGTACTTC.

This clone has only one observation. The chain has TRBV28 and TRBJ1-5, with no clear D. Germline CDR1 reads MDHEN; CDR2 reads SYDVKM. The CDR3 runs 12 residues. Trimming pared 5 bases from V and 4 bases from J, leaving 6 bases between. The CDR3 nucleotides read TGTGCCAGCAGTATTTTAAATCAGCCCCAGCATTTT. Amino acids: CASSILNQPQHF.

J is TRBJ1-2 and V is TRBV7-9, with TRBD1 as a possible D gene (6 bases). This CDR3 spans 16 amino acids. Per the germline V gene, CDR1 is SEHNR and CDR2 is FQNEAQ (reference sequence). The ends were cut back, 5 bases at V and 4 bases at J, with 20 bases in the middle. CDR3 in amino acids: CASSQRGGQYGYGYTF. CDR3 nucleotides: TGTGCCAGCAGCCAACGGGGTGGACAGTACGGCTATGGCTACACCTTC.

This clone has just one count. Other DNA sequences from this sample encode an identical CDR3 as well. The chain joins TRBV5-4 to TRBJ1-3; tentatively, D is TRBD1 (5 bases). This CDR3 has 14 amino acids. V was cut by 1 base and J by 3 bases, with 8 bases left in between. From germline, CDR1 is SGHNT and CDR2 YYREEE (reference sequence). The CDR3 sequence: CASSLRGSGNTIYF. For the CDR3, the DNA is TGTGCCAGCAGCTTGCGGGGGAGTGGAAACACCATATATTTT.

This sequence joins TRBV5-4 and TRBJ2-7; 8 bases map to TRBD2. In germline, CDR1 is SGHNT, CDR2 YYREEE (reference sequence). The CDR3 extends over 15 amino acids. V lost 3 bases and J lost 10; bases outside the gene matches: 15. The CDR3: CASSWDPSGGGPQYF. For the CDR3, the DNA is TGTGCCAGCAGCTGGGACCCCTCGGGAGGGGGGCCCCAGTACTTC.

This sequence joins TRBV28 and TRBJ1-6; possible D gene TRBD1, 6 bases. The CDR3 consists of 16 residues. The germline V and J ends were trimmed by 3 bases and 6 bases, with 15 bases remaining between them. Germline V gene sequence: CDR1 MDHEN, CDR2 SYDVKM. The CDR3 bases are TGTGCCAGCAGTTTGTCGGGGGGCTCGTCTAATTCACCCCTCCACTTT. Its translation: CASSLSGGSSNSPLHF.

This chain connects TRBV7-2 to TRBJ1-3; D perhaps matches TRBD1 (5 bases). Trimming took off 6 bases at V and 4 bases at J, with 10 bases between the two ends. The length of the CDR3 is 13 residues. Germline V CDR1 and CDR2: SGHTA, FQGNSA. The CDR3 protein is CASSLRQGNTIYF. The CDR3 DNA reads TGTGCCAGCAGTTTAAGACAGGGAAACACCATATATTTT. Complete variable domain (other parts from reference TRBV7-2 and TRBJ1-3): GAGVSQSPSNKVTEKGKDVELRCDPISGHTALYWYRQSLGQGLEFLIYFQGNSAPDKSGLPSDRFSAERTGGSVSTLTIQRTQQEDSAVYLCASSLRQGNTIYFGEGSWLTVV.

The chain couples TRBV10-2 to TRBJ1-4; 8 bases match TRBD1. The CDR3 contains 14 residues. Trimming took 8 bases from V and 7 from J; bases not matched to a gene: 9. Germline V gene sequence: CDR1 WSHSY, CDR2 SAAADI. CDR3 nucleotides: TGCGCCAGCGGATACAGGGGGGATAGTGAAAAACTGTTTTTT. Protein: CASGYRGDSEKLFF.